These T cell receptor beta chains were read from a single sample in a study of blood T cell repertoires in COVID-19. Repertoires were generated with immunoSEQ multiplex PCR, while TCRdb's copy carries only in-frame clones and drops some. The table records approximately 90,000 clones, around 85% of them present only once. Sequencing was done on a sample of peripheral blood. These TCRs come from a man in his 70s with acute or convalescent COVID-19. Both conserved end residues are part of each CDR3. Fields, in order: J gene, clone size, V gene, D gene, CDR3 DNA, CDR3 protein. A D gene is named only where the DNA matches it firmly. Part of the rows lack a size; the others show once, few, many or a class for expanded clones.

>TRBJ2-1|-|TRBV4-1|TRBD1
TGCGCCAGCAGCCCCTACAGGGGCAATGAGCAGTTCTTC
CASSPYRGNEQFF
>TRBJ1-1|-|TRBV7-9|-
TGTGCCAGCTTCAGGGCAGCCGTGGACACTGAAGCTTTCTTT
CASFRAAVDTEAFF
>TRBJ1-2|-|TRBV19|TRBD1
TGTGCCAGTAGTCCTACAGGGGAAGGTTACGGCTACACCTTC
CASSPTGEGYGYTF
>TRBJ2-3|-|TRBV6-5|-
TGTGCCAGCAGAATCCGGACAGTTAAAGATACGCAGTATTTT
CASRIRTVKDTQYF
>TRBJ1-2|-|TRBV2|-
TGTGCCAGCAGTGAAGTACGGGCAGGGGCCGGCTACACCTTC
CASSEVRAGAGYTF
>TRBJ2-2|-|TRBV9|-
TGTGCCAGCAGCCCGACGGGTTTACACACCGGGGAGCTGTTTTTT
CASSPTGLHTGELFF
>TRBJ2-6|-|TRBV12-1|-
TGTGCCAGCAGCTTGCGACAGGGTGTCTCTGGGGCCAACGTCCTGACTTTC
CASSLRQGVSGANVLTF
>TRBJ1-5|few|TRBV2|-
TGTGCCAGCAGGACAGATAGCAATCAGCCCCAGCATTTT
CASRTDSNQPQHF
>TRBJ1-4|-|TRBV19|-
TGTGCCAGCCGGACAGCAACTAATGAAAAACTGTTTTTT
CASRTATNEKLFF
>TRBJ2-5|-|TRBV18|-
TGTGCCAGCTCACCAGAGAATGGAGAGACCCAGTACTTC
CASSPENGETQYF
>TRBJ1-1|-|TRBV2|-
TGTGCCAGCAGTGAAGCGCTTTTTCCGGGAAAGACGACGGGAGGGACTGAAGCTTTCTTT
CASSEALFPGKTTGGTEAFF
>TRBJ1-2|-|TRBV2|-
TGTGCCAGCAGTGAATCTCAGGGAGGCTACACCTTC
CASSESQGGYTF
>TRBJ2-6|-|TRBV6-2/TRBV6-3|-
TGTGCCAGCAGTTACAGGGGAAGGGGGGCCAACGTCCTGACTTTC
CASSYRGRGANVLTF
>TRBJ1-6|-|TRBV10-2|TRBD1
TGCGCCAGCAAACCCGACAGGGGTATGTCCTATAATTCACCCCTCCACTTT
CASKPDRGMSYNSPLHF
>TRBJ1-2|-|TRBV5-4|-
TGTGCCAGCAGCTGGGGCCGTTCGGCGGACTATGGCTACACCTTC
CASSWGRSADYGYTF
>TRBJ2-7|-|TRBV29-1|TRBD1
TGCAGCGTTGAAGATTCGACAGGGGGCGAATACGAGCAGTACTTC
CSVEDSTGGEYEQYF
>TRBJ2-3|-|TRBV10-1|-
TGCGCCAGCAGTGCCTTCGGACAGCCTGATGGAGATACGCAGTATTTT
CASSAFGQPDGDTQYF
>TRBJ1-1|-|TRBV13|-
TGTGCCAGCAGCTCCTCGGGGAGGGAAGCTTTCTTT
CASSSSGREAFF
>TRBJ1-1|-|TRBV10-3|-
TGTGCCATCAGTTCCCAGCAGGGGCCGGCTTTCTTT
CAISSQQGPAFF
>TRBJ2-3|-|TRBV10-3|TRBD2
TGTGCCATCAGTGCCCCTACTAGCGGTACCTCAGATACGCAGTATTTT
CAISAPTSGTSDTQYF
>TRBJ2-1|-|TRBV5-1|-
TGCGCCAGCAGCTTGGGTAGCTCCTACAATGAGCAGTTCTTC
CASSLGSSYNEQFF
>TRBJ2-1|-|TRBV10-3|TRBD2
TGTGCCATCAGTGAGTCCGGGGGGGCCGGCTACAATGAGCAGTTCTTC
CAISESGGAGYNEQFF
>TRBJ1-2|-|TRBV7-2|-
TGTGCCAGCAGCCCACATTTTACTAACTATGGCTACACCTTC
CASSPHFTNYGYTF
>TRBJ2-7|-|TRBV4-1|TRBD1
TGCGCCAGCAGCGCAGGGACGAGGACAGGGAGCTACGAGCAGTACTTC
CASSAGTRTGSYEQYF
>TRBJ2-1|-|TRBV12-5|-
TGTGCTAGTGGTTTGTCTATCAAGAATACTGAGCAGTTCTTC
CASGLSIKNTEQFF
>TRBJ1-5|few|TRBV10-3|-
TGTGCCATCAGTGAAGAGGGATCCAATCAGCCCCAGCATTTT
CAISEEGSNQPQHF
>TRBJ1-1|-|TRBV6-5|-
TGTGCCAGCAGTTACTCGAGTCTCACCTATGAAGCTTTCTTT
CASSYSSLTYEAFF
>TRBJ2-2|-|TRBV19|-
TGTGCCAGCACTGATCTCGGGGAGCTGTTTTTT
CASTDLGELFF
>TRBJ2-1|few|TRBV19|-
TGTGCCAGTAGTCTTGGACAGTACAATGAGCAGTTCTTC
CASSLGQYNEQFF
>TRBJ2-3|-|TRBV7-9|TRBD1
TGTGCCAGCAGCTTACGGGCAGGGGGAGATACGCAGTATTTT
CASSLRAGGDTQYF
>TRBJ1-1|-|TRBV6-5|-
TGTGCCAGCAGGCGGGCCGCGACGATGAACACTGAAGCTTTCTTT
CASRRAATMNTEAFF
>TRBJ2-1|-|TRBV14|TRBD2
TGTGCCAGCAGCCAAGGCGGGGGGGTGGATGAGCAGTTCTTC
CASSQGGGVDEQFF
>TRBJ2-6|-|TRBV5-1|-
TGCGCCAGCAGCCCGGACAGTCTTAGTGCCTCTGGGGCCAACGTCCTGACTTTC
CASSPDSLSASGANVLTF
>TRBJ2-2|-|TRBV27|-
TGTGCCAGCAGCCCCCTCGCGGAGAACACCGGGGAGCTGTTTTTT
CASSPLAENTGELFF
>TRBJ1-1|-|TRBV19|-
TGTGCCAGTAGTCCCCGGAGAAGGGGTAATGAAGCTTTCTTT
CASSPRRRGNEAFF
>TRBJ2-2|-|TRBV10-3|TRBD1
TGTGCCATCAGTCGGGACAGAGACACCGGGGAGCTGTTTTTT
CAISRDRDTGELFF
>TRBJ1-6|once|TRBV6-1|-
TGTGCCAGCAGTGAAATATCCTATAATTCACCCCTCCACTTT
CASSEISYNSPLHF
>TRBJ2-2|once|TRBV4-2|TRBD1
TGTGCCAGCAGCCGACAGGGGCCGTCGAACACCGGGGAGCTGTTTTTT
CASSRQGPSNTGELFF
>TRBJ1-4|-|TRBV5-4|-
TGTGCCAGCAGCTTGCGGGGGGAACCTAATGAAAAACTGTTTTTT
CASSLRGEPNEKLFF
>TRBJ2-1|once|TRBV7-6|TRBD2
TGTGCCAGCAGCCTATCGACTAGCGTCTCCTACAATGAGCAGTTCTTC
CASSLSTSVSYNEQFF
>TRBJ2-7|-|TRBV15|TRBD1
TGTGCCACCAGCCAGAGATCCAGGGGGTTGTACGAGCAGTACTTC
CATSQRSRGLYEQYF
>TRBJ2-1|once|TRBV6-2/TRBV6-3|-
TGTGCCAGCAGTTTTCGGGCGGGGACCTACTTCAATGAGCAGTTCTTC
CASSFRAGTYFNEQFF
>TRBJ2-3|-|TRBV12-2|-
TGTGCAAGTCGCTTTCCTGAGGGACAGGGGTATACAGATACGCAGTATTTT
CASRFPEGQGYTDTQYF
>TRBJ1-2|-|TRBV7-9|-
TGTGCCAGCAGTTCCGATAATGGGCTTGGCGGCTACACCTTC
CASSSDNGLGGYTF
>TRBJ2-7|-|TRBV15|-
TGTGCCACCAGTTTTACAGGATCGCCCTACGAGCAGTACTTC
CATSFTGSPYEQYF
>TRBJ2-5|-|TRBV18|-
TGTGCCAGCTCACCACAGGGCGGGGAGACCCAGTACTTC
CASSPQGGETQYF